This TCR beta chain was identified during a study of tumor-infiltrating lymphocytes in localized non-small cell lung cancer. Study details: Tumor tissue and non-adjacent uninvolved lung came from each patient. Findings of the study overall: TCR sequencing covered a subset of patients with enough tissue. Immunotypes IM1 and IM2 had similar TCR-derived T-cell fractions. Each assay used a separate piece of the same tissue.

Profiled with immunoSEQ multiplex PCR; TCRdb holds only in-frame clones, not every one. This sample has 7,000 to 9,500 clones; 60% to 80% occur once, and the top ten carry roughly 4.8%. Comment on this clone: Antigen unknown.

V lost 0 bases, J lost 2 bases, and 4 bases lay in between. The CDR3 runs to 12 residues. CDR1 and CDR2 (germline): SQVTM, ANQGSEA. V gene TRBV29-1 combines with J gene TRBJ1-2; D gene uncertain. The receptor was derived from a human donor with non-small cell lung cancer. Material for sequencing was uninvolved lung tissue not adjacent to the tumor. The CDR3 DNA sequence: TGCAGCGTTGAAGACAACAACTATGGCTACACCTTC. Encoded protein: CSVEDNNYGYTF.